This T cell receptor (beta chain) was captured in a study of CD8 T cells in ankylosing spondylitis. Quantitative barcoded 5'-RACE was used to prepare TCR beta libraries. TCRdb independently ran MiXCR on the 5' RACE reads; one entry per CDR3 protein. The sample carries 240,000 or so distinct CDR3 sequences, 8% to 9.5% recorded once. Study-wide results and caveats: Matched ankylosing spondylitis synovial fluid reportedly contained a significantly enriched population of disease-linked clones. Disease-linked clones bore a CD8+ phenotype and were relatively rare in peripheral blood.

V shed 0 bases, J shed 5 bases, and the junction held 10 bases outside the gene matches. CDR3 length: 18 residues. Germline CDR1 and CDR2: LGHNA and YNFKEQ. In this sample, this clonotype turned up many times. Antigen specificity is unknown. This sequence was found in a male donor with ankylosing spondylitis or in good health (not recorded which). Input material: blood, either unsorted or a sorted T cell fraction (not recorded which). The chain is built from TRBV4-2 and TRBJ2-1; 10 nucleotides agree with TRBD2. In DNA, the CDR3 is TGTGCCAGCAGCCAAGAAGTATTAGCGGGGGGCCAAGACAATGAGCAGTTCTTC. Protein product: CASSQEVLAGGQDNEQFF.